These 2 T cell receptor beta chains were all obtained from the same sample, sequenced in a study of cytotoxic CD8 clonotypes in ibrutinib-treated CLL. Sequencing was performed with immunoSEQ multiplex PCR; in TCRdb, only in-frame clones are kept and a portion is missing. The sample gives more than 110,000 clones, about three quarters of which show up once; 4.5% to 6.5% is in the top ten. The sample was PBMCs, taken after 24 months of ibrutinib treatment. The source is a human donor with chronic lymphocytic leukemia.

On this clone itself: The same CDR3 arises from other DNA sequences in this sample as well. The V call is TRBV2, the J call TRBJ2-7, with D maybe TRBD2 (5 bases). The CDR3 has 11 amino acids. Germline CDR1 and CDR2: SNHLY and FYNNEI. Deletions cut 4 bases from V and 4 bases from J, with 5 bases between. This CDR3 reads CASSGEYEQYF. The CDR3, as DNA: TGTGCCAGCAGTGGGGAGTACGAGCAGTACTTC.

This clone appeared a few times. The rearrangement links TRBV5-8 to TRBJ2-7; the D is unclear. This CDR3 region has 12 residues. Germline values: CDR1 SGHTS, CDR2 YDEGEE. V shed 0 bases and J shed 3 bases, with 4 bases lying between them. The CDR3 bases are TGTGCCAGCAGCTTGGGTGACTACGAGCAGTACTTC. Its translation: CASSLGDYEQYF.